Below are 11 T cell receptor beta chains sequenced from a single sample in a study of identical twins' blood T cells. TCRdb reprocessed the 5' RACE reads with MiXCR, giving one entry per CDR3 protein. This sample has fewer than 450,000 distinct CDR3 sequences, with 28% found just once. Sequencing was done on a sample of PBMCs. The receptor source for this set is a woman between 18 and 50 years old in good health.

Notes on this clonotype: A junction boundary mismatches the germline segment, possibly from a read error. CDR3 sequence reads: CASSPSYSPNGHTF. The CDR3 nucleotides read TGTGCCAGCTCACCATCCTACAGTCCCAATGGCCACACCTTC. The V gene is TRBV18, the J gene TRBJ1-2, with D unclear. CDR3 length equals 14 residues. Germline V lookup: CDR1 KGHSH, CDR2 LQKENI.

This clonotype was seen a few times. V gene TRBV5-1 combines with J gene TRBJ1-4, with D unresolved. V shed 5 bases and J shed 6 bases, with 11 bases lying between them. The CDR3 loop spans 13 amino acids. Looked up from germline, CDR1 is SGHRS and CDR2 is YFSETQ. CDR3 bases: TGCGCCAGCAGTGAGGTCCTAGATGAAAAACTGTTTTTT. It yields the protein CASSEVLDEKLFF.

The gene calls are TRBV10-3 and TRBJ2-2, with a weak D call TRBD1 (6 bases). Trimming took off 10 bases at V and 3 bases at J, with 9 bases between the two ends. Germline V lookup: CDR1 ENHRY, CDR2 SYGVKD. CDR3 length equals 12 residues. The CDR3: CATTGDTGELFF. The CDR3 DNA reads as TGTGCCACGACAGGAGACACCGGGGAGCTGTTTTTT.

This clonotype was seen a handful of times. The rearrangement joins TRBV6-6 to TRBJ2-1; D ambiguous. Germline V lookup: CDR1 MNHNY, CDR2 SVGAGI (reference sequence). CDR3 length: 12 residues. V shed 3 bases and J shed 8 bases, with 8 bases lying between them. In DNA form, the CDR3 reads TGTGCCAGCAGTTATGACGCTCATGAGCAGTTCTTC. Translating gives CASSYDAHEQFF.

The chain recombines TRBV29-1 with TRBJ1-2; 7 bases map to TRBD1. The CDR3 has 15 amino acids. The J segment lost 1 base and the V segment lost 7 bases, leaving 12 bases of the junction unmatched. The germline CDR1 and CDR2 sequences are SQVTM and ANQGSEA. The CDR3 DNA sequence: TGCAGCGCAATAGGACAGGACAGTCTTAACTATGGCTACACCTTC. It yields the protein CSAIGQDSLNYGYTF.

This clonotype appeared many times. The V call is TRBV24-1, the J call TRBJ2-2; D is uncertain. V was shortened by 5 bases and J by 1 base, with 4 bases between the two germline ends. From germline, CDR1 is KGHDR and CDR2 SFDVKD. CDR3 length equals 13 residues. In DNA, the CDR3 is TGTGCCACCAGTGTGGGGAACACCGGGGAGCTGTTTTTT. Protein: CATSVGNTGELFF.

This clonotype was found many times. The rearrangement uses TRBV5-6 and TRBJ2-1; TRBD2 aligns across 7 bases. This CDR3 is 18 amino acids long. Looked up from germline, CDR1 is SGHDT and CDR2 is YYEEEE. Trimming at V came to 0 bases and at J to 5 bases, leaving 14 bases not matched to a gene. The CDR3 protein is CASSLVWTSQTRNNEQFF. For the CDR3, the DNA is TGTGCCAGCAGCTTGGTCTGGACTAGTCAAACCCGAAACAATGAGCAGTTCTTC.

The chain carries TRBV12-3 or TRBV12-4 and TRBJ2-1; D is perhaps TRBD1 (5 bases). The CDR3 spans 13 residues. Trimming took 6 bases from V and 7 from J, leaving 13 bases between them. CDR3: CASSSTDRNEQFF. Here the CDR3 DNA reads TGTGCCAGCAGCTCAACCGACAGAAATGAGCAGTTCTTC.

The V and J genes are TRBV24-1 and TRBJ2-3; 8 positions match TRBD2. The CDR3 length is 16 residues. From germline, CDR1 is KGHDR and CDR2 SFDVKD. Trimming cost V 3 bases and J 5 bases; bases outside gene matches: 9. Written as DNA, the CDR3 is TGTGCCACCAGTGATACGCGGGAGGCCGGGAAAGATACGCAGTATTTT. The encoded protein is CATSDTREAGKDTQYF.

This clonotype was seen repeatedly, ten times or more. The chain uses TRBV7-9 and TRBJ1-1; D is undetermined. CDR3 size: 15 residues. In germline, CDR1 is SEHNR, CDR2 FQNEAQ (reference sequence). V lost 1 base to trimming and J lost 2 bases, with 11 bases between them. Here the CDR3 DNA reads TGTGCCAGCAGCTTAGGAGGCACCACTAACACTGAAGCTTTCTTT. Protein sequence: CASSLGGTTNTEAFF.

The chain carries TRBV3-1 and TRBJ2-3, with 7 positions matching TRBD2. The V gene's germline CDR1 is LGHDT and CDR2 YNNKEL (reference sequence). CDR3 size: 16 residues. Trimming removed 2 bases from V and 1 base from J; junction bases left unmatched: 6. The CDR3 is CASSQQRGGGTDTQYF. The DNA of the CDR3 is TGTGCCAGCAGCCAACAACGCGGGGGTGGCACAGATACGCAGTATTTT.